The rows below give T cell receptor beta chains drawn from one sample of a study of circulating CD8 cells and anti-PD-1 response in melanoma. MiXCR, run by TCRdb on the reads, gives a single entry per CDR3 protein. Among roughly 1,100 distinct CDR3 sequences listed, approximately 9.9% were seen once. The source was CD8+ T cells from PBMCs, collected at baseline or after one month of anti-PD-1 therapy (not recorded which). These receptors were taken from a human donor with melanoma. Both conserved end residues are part of each CDR3. A D gene is named only where the DNA matches it firmly. Size values are once, few and many counts, or a class for expanded clones, and some rows have none.

clone size	J gene	V gene	D gene	CDR3 protein	CDR3 DNA
medium-sized	TRBJ1-2	TRBV27	-	CASSLSSGVEGYTF	TGTGCCAGCAGTTTATCGTCGGGGGTGGAGGGCTACACCTTC
medium-sized	TRBJ2-7	TRBV27	-	CASSLWARGEQYF	TGTGCCAGCAGTTTATGGGCCCGGGGAGAGCAGTACTTC
medium-sized	TRBJ2-3	TRBV29-1	-	CSALLDTQYF	TGCAGCGCTCTTTTGGATACGCAGTATTTT
few	TRBJ1-1	TRBV28	-	CASSFLSTEAFF	TGTGCCAGCAGTTTTCTTTCCACTGAAGCTTTCTTT
medium-sized	TRBJ1-6	TRBV19	-	CASSGVLDNRNSPLHF	TGTGCCAGTAGTGGCGTGCTGGACAACCGTAATTCACCCCTCCACTTT
medium-sized	TRBJ2-2	TRBV11-2	TRBD2	CASSPVQRENTGELFF	TGTGCCAGCAGCCCGGTACAGCGGGAGAACACCGGGGAGCTGTTTTTT
medium-sized	TRBJ2-7	TRBV6-2/TRBV6-3	-	CASSPGNSYEQYF	TGTGCCAGCAGTCCCGGGAACTCCTACGAGCAGTACTTC
medium-sized	TRBJ2-2	TRBV19	TRBD2	CATRGLAGPTGTGELFF	TGTGCCACCCGAGGACTAGCGGGGCCGACAGGCACCGGGGAGCTGTTTTTT
medium-sized	TRBJ2-5	TRBV7-2	TRBD1	CASSLGTGALETQYF	TGTGCCAGCAGCTTGGGGACAGGGGCTTTGGAGACCCAGTACTTC
medium-sized	TRBJ2-2	TRBV7-3	-	CASSLGNTGELFF	TGTGCCAGCAGTCTGGGGAACACCGGGGAGCTGTTTTTT
medium-sized	TRBJ2-5	TRBV19	TRBD2	CASSIDTSEIETQYF	TGTGCCAGTAGTATAGACACTAGCGAGATAGAGACCCAGTACTTC
-	TRBJ2-3	TRBV19	-	CASSDSPSTDTQYF	TGTGCCAGTAGCGACAGCCCTAGCACAGATACGCAGTATTTT
medium-sized	TRBJ2-1	TRBV7-2	-	CASSFYDGNEQFF	TGTGCCAGCAGCTTTTACGACGGTAATGAGCAGTTCTTC
medium-sized	TRBJ2-2	TRBV14	-	CASSQERGWTGELFF	TGTGCCAGCAGCCAAGAGCGGGGATGGACCGGGGAGCTGTTTTTT
few	TRBJ2-7	TRBV12-3/TRBV12-4	-	CASSPPPGEGGEQYF	TGTGCCAGCAGTCCACCCCCGGGGGAAGGAGGCGAGCAGTACTTC
medium-sized	TRBJ2-7	TRBV7-2	-	CASSLGTSLGDEQYF	TGTGCCAGCAGCTTAGGGACTTCCCTTGGGGACGAGCAGTACTTC
medium-sized	TRBJ2-7	TRBV19	-	CASSPRKGGLNEQYF	TGTGCCAGTAGTCCCCGGAAGGGCGGGTTGAACGAGCAGTACTTC
-	TRBJ2-3	TRBV14	TRBD2	CASSQGVGAAGADTQYF	TGTGCCAGCAGCCAAGGGGTCGGTGCAGCGGGAGCGGATACGCAGTATTTT
large	TRBJ1-5	TRBV19	-	CASSIYGQPQHF	TGTGCCAGTAGTATCTATGGTCAGCCCCAGCATTTT
medium-sized	TRBJ1-6	TRBV20-1	-	CSARGLMRGDNSPLHF	TGCAGTGCTAGAGGCTTAATGAGAGGGGATAATTCACCCCTCCACTTT
medium-sized	TRBJ2-7	TRBV19	-	CASSIGSPNYEQYF	TGTGCCAGTAGTATAGGATCCCCCAACTACGAGCAGTACTTC
medium-sized	TRBJ2-1	TRBV27	-	CASSWAALEGNEQFF	TGTGCCAGCAGTTGGGCAGCATTAGAGGGGAATGAGCAGTTCTTC